This entry features one TCR beta chain sequence. Antigen: not known. This specimen belongs to a study of cytomegalovirus exposure and HLA in healthy donors. Study-wide points: CMV serostatus alone was available as immune exposure information.

This PCR relied on a set of 60 Vbeta primers and 13 Jbeta primers. Sequencing used immunoSEQ multiplex PCR; TCRdb keeps in-frame clones, though not all of them. The sample lists 84,000 or so clones, 70% to 85% occurring once. Per the germline V gene, CDR1 is SGHRS and CDR2 is YFSETQ. The CDR3 is made up of 13 amino acids. Trimming took 2 bases from V and 1 from J, leaving 6 bases between them. The V call is TRBV5-1, the J call TRBJ2-5; unclear D gene. The sequence was obtained from a woman in her fifties or sixties in good health and CMV-seronegative. Source material: PBMCs. CDR3 DNA sequence: TGCGCCAGCAGCTTTTCGTTCCAAGAGACCCAGTACTTC. This encodes CASSFSFQETQYF. Full variable domain (missing parts from reference TRBV5-1 and TRBJ2-5): KAGVTQTPRYLIKTRGQQVTLSCSPISGHRSVSWYQQTPGQGLQFLFEYFSETQRNKGNFPGRFSGRQFSNSRSEMNVSTLELGDSALYLCASSFSFQETQYFGPGTRLLVL.